Following are 6 T cell receptor beta chains from one sample sequenced in a study of blood T cell repertoires in COVID-19. Sequenced by immunoSEQ multiplex PCR; TCRdb stores in-frame clones only, minus some. The sample contains 79,000 or so clones, more than 75% of which appear only once. Material: peripheral blood. Receptors originate from a man aged 55-75 years with COVID-19, enrolled during active disease.

The chain uses TRBV5-4 and TRBJ2-7, with 10 bases lining up with TRBD1. CDR3 length: 14 amino acids. V shed 3 bases, J shed 7 bases, and the junction held 7 bases outside the gene matches. Germline lookup yields CDR1 SGHNT and CDR2 YYREEE (reference sequence). CDR3 nucleotide sequence: TGTGCCAGCAGCTCCGGACAGGGGGTTGGAGAGCAGTACTTC. Residues: CASSSGQGVGEQYF.

The J gene is TRBJ1-2, the V gene TRBV3-1 (or the pseudogene TRBV3-2), with TRBD1 as a possible D gene (6 bases). The CDR3 has 16 amino acids. Trimming removed 4 bases from V and 1 base from J, with 16 bases in between. Germline CDR1 and CDR2: LGHDT and YNNKEL (reference sequence). The CDR3, as DNA: TGTGCCAGCAGCCTGTCTAAAGGGGGATATAACTATGGCTACACCTTC. The encoded protein is CASSLSKGGYNYGYTF.

The genes are TRBV6-6 and TRBJ1-2; 8 nucleotides line up with TRBD1. Germline trimming cut 2 bases from V and 2 bases from J; bases unmatched to any gene: 7. The CDR3 runs to 16 residues. In germline, CDR1 is MNHNY, CDR2 SVGAGI (reference sequence). The CDR3 DNA reads as TGTGCCAGCAGTTACCCCCCGGACAGGGTAAACTATGGCTACACCTTC. This encodes CASSYPPDRVNYGYTF.

V and J are TRBV30 and TRBJ1-2; TRBD1 might be the D (6 bases). This CDR3 spans 13 amino acids. The germline V and J ends were trimmed by 1 base and 13 bases, with 19 bases remaining between them. Per the germline V gene, CDR1 is GTSNPN and CDR2 is SVGIG (reference sequence). The CDR3 spells CAWSGADRALITF. Written as DNA, the CDR3 is TGTGCCTGGAGTGGCGCGGACAGAGCCCTTATCACCTTC.

The chain joins TRBV6-2 or TRBV6-3 to TRBJ1-6; tentatively, D is TRBD1 (6 bases). V was cut by 6 bases and J by 5 bases, with 11 bases left in between. Germline-derived CDR1 and CDR2 are MNHEY and SVGEGT. CDR3 length equals 14 residues. CDR3 coding DNA: TGTGCCAGCAGCCTACAGGGCGATAATTCACCCCTCCACTTT. Protein product: CASSLQGDNSPLHF.

The chain couples TRBV13 to TRBJ2-7; D unresolved. The CDR3 loop spans 13 amino acids. The germline V gene has CDR1 PRHDT and CDR2 FYEKMQ (reference sequence). Trimming left V 5 bases short and J 7 bases short, with 15 bases between. CDR3 nucleotide sequence: TGTGCCAGCAGCCACCCACGAGCGAGGGAGCAGTACTTC. Its protein is CASSHPRAREQYF.